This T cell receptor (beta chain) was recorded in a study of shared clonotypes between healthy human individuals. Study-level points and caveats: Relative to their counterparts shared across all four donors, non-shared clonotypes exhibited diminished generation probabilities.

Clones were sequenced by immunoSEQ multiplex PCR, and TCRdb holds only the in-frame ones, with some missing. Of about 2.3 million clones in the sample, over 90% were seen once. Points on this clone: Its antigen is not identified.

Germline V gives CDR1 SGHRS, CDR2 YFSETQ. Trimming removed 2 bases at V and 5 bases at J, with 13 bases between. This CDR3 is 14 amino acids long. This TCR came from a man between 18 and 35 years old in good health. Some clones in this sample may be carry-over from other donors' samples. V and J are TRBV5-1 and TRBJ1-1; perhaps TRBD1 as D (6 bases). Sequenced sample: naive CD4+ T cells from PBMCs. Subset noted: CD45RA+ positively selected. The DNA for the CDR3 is TGCGCCAGCAGCTTAAGTACAGGGCGAACTGAAGCTTTCTTT. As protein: CASSLSTGRTEAFF.